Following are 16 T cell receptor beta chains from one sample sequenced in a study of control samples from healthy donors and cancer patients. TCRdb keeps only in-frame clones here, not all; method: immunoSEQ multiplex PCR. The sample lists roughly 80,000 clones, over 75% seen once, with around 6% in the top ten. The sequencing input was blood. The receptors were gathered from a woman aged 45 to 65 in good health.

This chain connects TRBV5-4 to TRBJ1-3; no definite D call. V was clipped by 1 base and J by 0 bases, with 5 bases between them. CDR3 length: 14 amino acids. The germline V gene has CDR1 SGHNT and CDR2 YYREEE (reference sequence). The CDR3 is CASSLQPSGNTIYF. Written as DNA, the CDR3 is TGTGCCAGCAGCTTGCAGCCCTCTGGAAACACCATATATTTT.

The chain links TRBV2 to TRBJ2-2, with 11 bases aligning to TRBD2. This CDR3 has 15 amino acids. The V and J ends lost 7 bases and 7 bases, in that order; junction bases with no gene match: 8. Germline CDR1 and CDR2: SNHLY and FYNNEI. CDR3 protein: CASILAGVAGGELFF. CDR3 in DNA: TGTGCCAGCATACTAGCGGGGGTAGCTGGCGGGGAGCTGTTTTTT.

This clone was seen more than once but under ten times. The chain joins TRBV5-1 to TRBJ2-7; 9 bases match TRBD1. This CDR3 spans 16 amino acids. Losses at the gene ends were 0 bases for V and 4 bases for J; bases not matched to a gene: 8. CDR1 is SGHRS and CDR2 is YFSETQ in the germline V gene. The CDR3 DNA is TGCGCCAGCAGCTTGGCCTCGACAGGGGGAGGATACGAGCAGTACTTC. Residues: CASSLASTGGGYEQYF.

The CDR3 loop reads CASSLGVGGSYEQYF. DNA for the CDR3: TGTGCCAGCAGCTTAGGGGTGGGGGGCTCCTACGAGCAGTACTTC. The J gene is TRBJ2-7, the V gene TRBV7-9; D might be TRBD2 (6 bases). The germline CDR1 and CDR2 sequences are SEHNR and FQNEAQ (reference sequence). This CDR3 comprises 15 residues. Trimming took off 1 base at V and 0 bases at J, with 10 bases between the two ends.

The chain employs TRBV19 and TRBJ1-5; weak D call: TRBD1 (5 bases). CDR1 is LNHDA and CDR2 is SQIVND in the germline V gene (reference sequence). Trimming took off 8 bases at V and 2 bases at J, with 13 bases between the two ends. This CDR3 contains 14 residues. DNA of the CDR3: TGTGCCAGTCGGAACGGGGCTGGCAATCAGCCCCAGCATTTT. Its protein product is CASRNGAGNQPQHF. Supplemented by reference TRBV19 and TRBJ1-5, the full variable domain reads DGGITQSPKYLFRKEGQNVTLSCEQNLNHDAMYWYRQDPGQGLRLIYYSQIVNDFQKGDIAEGYSVSREKKESFPLTVTSAQKNPTAFYLCASRNGAGNQPQHFGDGTRLSIL.

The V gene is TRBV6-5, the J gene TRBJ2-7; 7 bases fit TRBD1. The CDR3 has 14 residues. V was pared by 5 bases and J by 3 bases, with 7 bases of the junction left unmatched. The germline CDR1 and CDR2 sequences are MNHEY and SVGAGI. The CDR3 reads CASSPNNRGYEQYF. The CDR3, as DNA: TGTGCCAGCAGTCCTAATAACAGGGGCTACGAGCAGTACTTC.

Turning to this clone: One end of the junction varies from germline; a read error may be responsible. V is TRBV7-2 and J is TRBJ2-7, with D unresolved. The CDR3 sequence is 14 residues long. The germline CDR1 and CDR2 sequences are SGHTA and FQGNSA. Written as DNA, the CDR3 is TGTGCCAGCAGTTTAGGCTTTGGTCGGCGCGAGCAGTACTTC. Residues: CASSLGFGRREQYF.

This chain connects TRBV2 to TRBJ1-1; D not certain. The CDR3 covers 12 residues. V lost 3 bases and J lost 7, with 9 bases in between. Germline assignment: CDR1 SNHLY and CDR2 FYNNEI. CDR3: CASSDFVREAFF. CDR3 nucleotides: TGTGCCAGCAGTGATTTCGTACGTGAAGCTTTCTTT.

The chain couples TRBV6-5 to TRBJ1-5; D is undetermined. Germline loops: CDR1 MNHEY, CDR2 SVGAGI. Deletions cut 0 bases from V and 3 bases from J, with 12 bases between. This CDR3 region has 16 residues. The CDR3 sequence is CASSYSMEDSNQPQHF. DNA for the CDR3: TGTGCCAGCAGTTACTCGATGGAGGACTCCAATCAGCCCCAGCATTTT.

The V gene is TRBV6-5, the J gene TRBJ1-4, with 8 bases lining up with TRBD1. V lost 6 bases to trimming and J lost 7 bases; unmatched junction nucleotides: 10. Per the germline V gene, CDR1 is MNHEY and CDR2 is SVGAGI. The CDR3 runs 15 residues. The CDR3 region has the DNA TGTGCCAGCAGCCGGACAGGGTCAGGTGGTGAAAAACTGTTTTTT. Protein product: CASSRTGSGGEKLFF.

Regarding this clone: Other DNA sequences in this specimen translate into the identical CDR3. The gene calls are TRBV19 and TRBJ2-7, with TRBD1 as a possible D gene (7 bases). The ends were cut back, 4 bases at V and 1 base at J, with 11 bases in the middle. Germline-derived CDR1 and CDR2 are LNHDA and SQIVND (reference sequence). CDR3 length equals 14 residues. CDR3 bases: TGTGCCAGTAGTAGGGCGGGACAGTCCTACGAGCAGTACTTC. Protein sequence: CASSRAGQSYEQYF.

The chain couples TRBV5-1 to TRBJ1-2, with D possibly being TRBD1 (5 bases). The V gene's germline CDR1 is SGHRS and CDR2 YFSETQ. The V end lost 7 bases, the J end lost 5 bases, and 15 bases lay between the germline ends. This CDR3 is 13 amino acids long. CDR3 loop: CASSPRAQYGYTF. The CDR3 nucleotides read TGCGCCAGCTCTCCCAGGGCGCAGTATGGCTACACCTTC.

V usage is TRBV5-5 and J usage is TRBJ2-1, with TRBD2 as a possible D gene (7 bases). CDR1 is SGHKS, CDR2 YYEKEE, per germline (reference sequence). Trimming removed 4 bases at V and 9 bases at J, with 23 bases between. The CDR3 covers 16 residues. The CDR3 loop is CASSPQLGGAVPEQFF. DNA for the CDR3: TGTGCCAGCAGCCCCCAACTTGGGGGGGCCGTTCCTGAGCAGTTCTTC.

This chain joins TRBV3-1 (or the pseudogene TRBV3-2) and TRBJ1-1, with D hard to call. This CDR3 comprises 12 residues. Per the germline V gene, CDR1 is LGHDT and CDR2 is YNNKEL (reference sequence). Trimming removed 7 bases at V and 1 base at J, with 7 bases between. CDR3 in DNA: TGTGCCAGCAAACAGCCGAACACTGAAGCTTTCTTT. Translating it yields CASKQPNTEAFF.

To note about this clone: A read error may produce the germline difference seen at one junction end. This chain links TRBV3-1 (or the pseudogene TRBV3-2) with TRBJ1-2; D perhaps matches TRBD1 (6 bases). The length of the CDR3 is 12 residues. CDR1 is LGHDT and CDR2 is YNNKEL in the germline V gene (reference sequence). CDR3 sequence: CASSHQGGSHSF. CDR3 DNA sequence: TGTGCCAGCAGCCACCAAGGGGGGTCCCATTCCTTC.

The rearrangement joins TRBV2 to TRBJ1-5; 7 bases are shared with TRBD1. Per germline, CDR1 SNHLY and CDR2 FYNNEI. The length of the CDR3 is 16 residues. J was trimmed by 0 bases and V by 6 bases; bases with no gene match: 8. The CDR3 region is CASSPFGQVSNQPQHF. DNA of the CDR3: TGTGCCAGCAGCCCATTTGGACAGGTTAGCAATCAGCCCCAGCATTTT.